A selection of T cell receptor beta chains follows, all from one sample in a study of lymphopenia after photon versus proton radiotherapy. Some clones are missing from TCRdb's copy, which holds only in-frame ones; the method was immunoSEQ multiplex PCR. The sample contains 150,000 to 200,000 clones, approximately 90% of which appear only once. This material consisted of peripheral blood, taken from a patient treated with photon-based radiotherapy. The receptors derive from a man over 45 with gastric cancer. Both conserved end residues are part of each CDR3. A D gene is named only where the DNA matches it firmly. Clone size is given for some rows only: seen once, a few or many times, or a class if the clone is expanded.

V gene: TRBV19; J gene: TRBJ2-3; D gene: -; clone size: -; CDR3 DNA: TGTGCCAGTAGTGCCCCCGCGGCGGACCACACAGATACGCAGTATTTT; CDR3 protein: CASSAPAADHTDTQYF
V gene: TRBV28; J gene: TRBJ1-4; D gene: TRBD1; clone size: few; CDR3 DNA: TGTGCCAGCAGTCTTCCGGGACAGCTTAATGAAAAACTGTTTTTT; CDR3 protein: CASSLPGQLNEKLFF
V gene: TRBV5-4; J gene: TRBJ1-1; D gene: TRBD1; clone size: -; CDR3 DNA: TGTGCCAGCAGCTTGGACAGGACAGGCAACACTGAAGCTTTCTTT; CDR3 protein: CASSLDRTGNTEAFF
V gene: TRBV5-4; J gene: TRBJ2-1; D gene: TRBD1; clone size: -; CDR3 DNA: TGTGCCAGCAGCGGGAACAGGGGAATGGTCAATGAGCAGTTCTTC; CDR3 protein: CASSGNRGMVNEQFF
V gene: TRBV5-6; J gene: TRBJ1-2; D gene: TRBD1; clone size: few; CDR3 DNA: TGTGCCAGCAGCCAAGGGACAGTTCTTGGCTACACCTTC; CDR3 protein: CASSQGTVLGYTF
V gene: TRBV19; J gene: TRBJ2-7; D gene: -; clone size: once; CDR3 DNA: TGTGCCAGTAGTAGGTTCGGAAGCTCCTACGAGCAGTACTTC; CDR3 protein: CASSRFGSSYEQYF
V gene: TRBV5-4; J gene: TRBJ2-7; D gene: -; clone size: -; CDR3 DNA: TGTGCCAGCGCATTCCTTCCCCGGGACTCAGACTACGAGCAGTACTTC; CDR3 protein: CASAFLPRDSDYEQYF
V gene: TRBV5-8; J gene: TRBJ2-2; D gene: -; clone size: -; CDR3 DNA: TGTGCCAGCAGCCTGCTGATTTGGGGCTCCTCGAACACCGGGGAGCTGTTTTTT; CDR3 protein: CASSLLIWGSSNTGELFF
V gene: TRBV18; J gene: TRBJ2-3; D gene: -; clone size: -; CDR3 DNA: TGTGCCAGCTCACTACTAACAGATACGCAGTATTTT; CDR3 protein: CASSLLTDTQYF
V gene: TRBV9; J gene: TRBJ2-3; D gene: TRBD1; clone size: -; CDR3 DNA: TGTGCCAGCGGCCAGGGGGCAGGAACAGATACGCAGTATTTT; CDR3 protein: CASGQGAGTDTQYF
V gene: TRBV27; J gene: TRBJ2-7; D gene: TRBD2; clone size: once; CDR3 DNA: TGTGCCGGCTGGGGGGGAGACTACGAGCAGTACTTC; CDR3 protein: CAGWGGDYEQYF